These 12 T cell receptor beta chains were sequenced from one sample in a study of shared clonotypes between healthy human individuals. Generated by immunoSEQ multiplex PCR, the TCRdb table keeps only in-frame clones and is missing some. The sample includes under 200,000 clones, 90% to 95% of them seen just once. The sample consisted of naive CD4+ T cells sorted from blood. Subset specified: CD45RA+ positively selected. The receptors were sampled from a woman in her 30s in good health.

The chain carries TRBV5-1 and TRBJ2-1; a possible D gene is TRBD1 (6 bases). The CDR3 runs to 16 residues. Germline-derived CDR1 and CDR2 are SGHRS and YFSETQ. Trimming shortened V by 0 bases and J by 8 bases, and 18 bases separated the two germline ends. This chain's CDR3 is CASSLVRQAAGDEQFF. The DNA of the CDR3 is TGCGCCAGCAGCTTGGTACGGCAGGCCGCAGGGGATGAGCAGTTCTTC.

CDR3 residues: CASKAPGTDDQPQHF. In DNA form, the CDR3 reads TGCGCCAGCAAAGCCCCCGGGACAGACGATCAGCCCCAGCATTTT. The chain recombines TRBV4-1 with TRBJ1-5; 7 bases are a match to TRBD1. The CDR3 is 15 residues long. Trimming at V came to 7 bases and at J to 5 bases, leaving 11 bases not matched to a gene. Germline V lookup: CDR1 MGHRA, CDR2 YSYEKL.

V gene TRBV28 combines with J gene TRBJ2-7; D gene uncertain. This CDR3 region has 13 residues. CDR1 MDHEN and CDR2 SYDVKM come from the germline V gene. V was cut by 10 bases and J by 2 bases, with 15 bases left in between. For the CDR3, the DNA is TGTGCCACTCAGAAGCACCTAACCTACGAGCAGTACTTC. Translating it yields CATQKHLTYEQYF.

The chain links TRBV28 to TRBJ2-7; D is unclear. The CDR3 consists of 15 residues. The V gene lost 1 base and the J gene lost 6 bases, with 16 bases spanning the gap. Germline V gene lookup returns CDR1 MDHEN and CDR2 SYDVKM. The CDR3 is CASSLSYGPNFEQYF. CDR3 in DNA: TGTGCCAGCAGTTTATCATATGGGCCCAACTTCGAGCAGTACTTC.

The chain carries TRBV19 and TRBJ2-4; 7 bases line up with TRBD2. The V gene end was trimmed by 9 bases and the J gene end by 2 bases; junction bases not matched to a gene: 10. This CDR3 is built from 15 residues. CDR1 and CDR2 (germline): LNHDA, SQIVND (reference sequence). The CDR3 sequence is CASSGGDSSKNIQYF. For the CDR3, the DNA is TGTGCCAGCAGTGGGGGGGACTCGTCCAAAAACATTCAGTACTTC.

The CDR3 DNA reads TGTGCCAGTATGGGGCAGGTGAATGAAAAACTGTTTTTT. Translation: CASMGQVNEKLFF. The chain links TRBV19 to TRBJ1-4; possible D gene TRBD1, 5 bases. Trimming removed 7 bases at V and 5 bases at J, with 11 bases between. The germline V gene encodes CDR1 LNHDA and CDR2 SQIVND (reference sequence). This CDR3 comprises 13 residues.

Only a few counts were recorded for this clone. The V and J genes are TRBV28 and TRBJ1-2, with D uncertain. This CDR3 spans 12 amino acids. The germline V gene has CDR1 MDHEN and CDR2 SYDVKM. With 3 bases removed from V and 2 bases from J, the gap between germline ends came to 4 bases. This chain's CDR3 is CASSFENYGYTF. DNA of the CDR3: TGTGCCAGCAGTTTCGAAAACTATGGCTACACCTTC.

The chain is built from TRBV28 and TRBJ2-5, with 9 bases fitting TRBD2. The DNA matches TRBJ2-7 better at its end, which makes the J call doubtful. This CDR3 is built from 14 residues. Looked up from germline, CDR1 is MDHEN and CDR2 is SYDVKM. This CDR3 reads CASTPSGASYEQYF. DNA for the CDR3: TGTGCCAGCACCCCTAGCGGGGCCTCCTACGAGCAGTACTTC.

The V and J genes are TRBV7-3 and TRBJ2-1; D not certain. The V end was cut by 1 base, the J end by 3 bases, with 1 base between. Germline CDR1 and CDR2: SGHTA and FQGTGA. This CDR3 is built from 12 residues. The CDR3 here is CASSLSYNEQFF. CDR3 in DNA: TGTGCCAGCAGCTTAAGCTACAATGAGCAGTTCTTC.

This chain uses TRBV7-9 with TRBJ1-2; D uncertain. The germline V and J ends were trimmed by 4 bases and 8 bases, with 11 bases remaining between them. Germline CDR1 SEHNR, CDR2 FQNEAQ (reference sequence). This CDR3 spans 12 amino acids. The CDR3 loop is CASSYPTRGYTF. In nucleotides, the CDR3 is TGTGCCAGCAGCTACCCGACAAGGGGCTACACCTTC.

The chain carries TRBV30 and TRBJ1-5; D is undetermined. V shed 0 bases and J shed 4 bases, with 10 bases lying between them. The CDR3 spans 14 residues. Germline CDR1 is GTSNPN and CDR2 is SVGIG (reference sequence). CDR3 sequence: CAWSVPYSNQPQHF. The CDR3 bases are TGTGCCTGGAGTGTTCCGTACAGTAATCAGCCCCAGCATTTT.

The rearrangement links TRBV2 to TRBJ2-7; D may be TRBD2 (5 bases). Looked up from germline, CDR1 is SNHLY and CDR2 is FYNNEI. The CDR3 consists of 13 residues. The ends were cut back, 3 bases at V and 7 bases at J, with 13 bases in the middle. As DNA, the CDR3 is TGTGCCAGCAGTGATTACGGACTTGTGGAGCAGTACTTC. It codes for CASSDYGLVEQYF.